Presented here are 3 T cell receptor beta chains from one specimen sequenced in a study of tumor and adjacent non-tumor tissue in lung cancer. Three rounds of nested PCR, following a modified ARM-PCR protocol, produced the TCRbeta library. TCRdb fed the multiplex PCR reads into MiXCR, producing one record per CDR3 protein. The sample carries under 150,000 distinct CDR3 sequences, 60% to 70% recorded once. This sample's RNA came from whole unsorted tissue. Sequenced: lung tumor tissue. These receptor sequences come from a man in his 60s with small cell lung cancer.

About this clonotype itself: The junction and the germline gene differ at one end; a read error may be behind it. The CDR3 spells CARSSLARGPVDTQYF. As DNA, the CDR3 is TGTGCCAGGAGCTCCCTAGCGAGAGGGCCGGTAGATACGCAGTATTTC. The chain employs TRBV11-2 and TRBJ2-3; D is possibly TRBD2 (6 bases). The CDR3 has 16 residues. In germline, CDR1 is SGHAT, CDR2 FQNNGV.

CDR3 in DNA: TGTGCCAGCAGCTCGAGCCCAACGTACGAGCAGTTCTTC. This gives the protein CASSSSPTYEQFF. J is TRBJ2-7 and V is TRBV11-2; D gene ambiguous. With the DNA end fitting TRBJ2-1 better, the J assignment may be wrong. There are 13 residues in the CDR3. Germline V gene sequence: CDR1 SGHAT, CDR2 FQNNGV.

About this clonotype itself: A junction boundary mismatches the germline segment, possibly from a read error. This chain uses TRBV6-6 with TRBJ1-6; no reliable D call. CDR1 and CDR2 from the germline V gene are MNHNY and SVGAGI (reference sequence). CDR3 size: 11 residues. The CDR3 loop is CASSKDSHPHF. The DNA for the CDR3 is TGTGCTAGCAGTAAAGATTCACACCCCCACTTT.